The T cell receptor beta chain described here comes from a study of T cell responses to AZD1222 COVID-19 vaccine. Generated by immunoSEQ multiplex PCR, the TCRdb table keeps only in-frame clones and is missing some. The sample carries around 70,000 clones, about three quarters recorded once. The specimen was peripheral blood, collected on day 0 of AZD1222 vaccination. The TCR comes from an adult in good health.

CDR3 DNA: TGTGCCAGCAGCTTAGTTGTGGGGTACGAGCAGTACTTC. Its protein is CASSLVVGYEQYF. This sequence joins TRBV7-2 and TRBJ2-7; D is ambiguous. V lost 1 base and J 4 bases, leaving 8 bases between the germline ends. Germline values: CDR1 SGHTA, CDR2 FQGNSA. CDR3 length equals 13 residues.